The clone carrying this T cell receptor beta chain has only a few counts. The target antigen is unknown. A second PCR, run for about 7 to 11 cycles, used a sample-barcoded 5' primer plus a J-beta primer mix. The authors tagged each cDNA molecule using a template-switch adaptor with 12 random nucleotides. Sequencing yielded, for each sample, at least 3 million paired-end reads carrying CDR3. One entry per CDR3 protein, called by TCRdb with MiXCR from the 5' RACE reads. The sample records roughly 1,800,000 distinct CDR3 sequences, roughly 49% being singletons. This sample is part of a study of blood T cells in healthy people across ages. Study context: About one barcoded TCR beta cDNA was captured per two T cells. Overall study findings and caveats: Investigators viewed diversity estimates from one million T cells as underestimates, the study reported.

The ends were cut back, 9 bases at V and 7 bases at J, with 12 bases in the middle. Germline CDR1 KGHDR, CDR2 SFDVKD. The CDR3 totals 11 residues. The rearrangement uses TRBV24-1 and TRBJ2-7, with D possibly matching TRBD2 (6 bases). The sample taken for sequencing was blood. This receptor was taken from a woman aged 40 to 50 in good health. The CDR3 region is CATGEVGEQYF. The CDR3 coding sequence is TGTGCCACCGGGGAGGTGGGTGAGCAGTACTTC.